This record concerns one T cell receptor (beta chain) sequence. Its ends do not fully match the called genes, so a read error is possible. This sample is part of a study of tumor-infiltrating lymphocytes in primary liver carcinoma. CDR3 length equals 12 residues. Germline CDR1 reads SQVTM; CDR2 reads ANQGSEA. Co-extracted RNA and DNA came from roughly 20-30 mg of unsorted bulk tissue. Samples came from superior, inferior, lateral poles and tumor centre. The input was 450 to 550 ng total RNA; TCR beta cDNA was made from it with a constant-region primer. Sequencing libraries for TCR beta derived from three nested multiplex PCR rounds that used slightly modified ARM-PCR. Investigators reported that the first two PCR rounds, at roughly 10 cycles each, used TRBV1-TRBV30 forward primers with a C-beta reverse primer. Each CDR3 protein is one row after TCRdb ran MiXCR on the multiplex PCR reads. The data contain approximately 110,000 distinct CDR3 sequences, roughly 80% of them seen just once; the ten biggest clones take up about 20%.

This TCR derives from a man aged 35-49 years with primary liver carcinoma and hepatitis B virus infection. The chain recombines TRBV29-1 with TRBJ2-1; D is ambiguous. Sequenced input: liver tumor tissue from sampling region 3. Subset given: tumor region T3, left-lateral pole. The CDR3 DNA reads TGCAGTGTTGAATCCATTGGGGTTGTAAGGTTCTTC. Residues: CSVESIGVVRFF.